The text below deals with one T cell receptor (beta chain). These data originate in a study of shared clonotypes between healthy human individuals. The germline V gene has CDR1 LNHDA and CDR2 SQIVND (reference sequence). This CDR3 contains 13 residues. The V end lost 8 bases, the J end lost 3 bases, and 12 bases lay between the germline ends. Clones were sequenced by immunoSEQ multiplex PCR, and TCRdb holds only the in-frame ones, with some missing. The sample lists some 87,000 clones, over 60% occurring once. This TCR derives from a man aged 30 to 39 in good health. Sequenced input: memory CD8+ T cells sorted from blood. As for subset: CD45RO+ cells pooled with CCR7-negative TemRA cells. J is TRBJ2-3 and V is TRBV19; the D is unclear. CDR3 sequence: CASLDRLTDTQYF. The CDR3 DNA follows: TGTGCCAGTTTAGACCGCCTGACAGATACGCAGTATTTT.